This TCR beta chain was retrieved from a study of shared clonotypes between healthy human individuals. Study outcomes and limitations: Several donors had 5% to 6.5% of their naive CD4 clonotypes in common. Among the subsets, naive ones generally showed larger estimated richness than memory ones. It was only blood that was sampled, and tissue repertoires likely differ.

Naivety among CD8 cells was defined by CD45RO negativity and positive CCR7 selection, thereby excluding terminally differentiated effector memory CD45RA+ cells. For each subset, genomic DNA was distributed in equal portions over several immunoSEQ plates. Repertoires were generated with immunoSEQ multiplex PCR, while TCRdb's copy carries only in-frame clones and drops some. The table includes millions of clones, 85% to 95% detected once. The CDR3 has 14 residues. Germline V gene data show CDR1 as MDHEN and CDR2 as SYDVKM. The V and J ends lost 4 bases and 5 bases respectively, with 11 bases between them. About this clone: What it binds is unknown.

The chain combines TRBV28 with TRBJ1-4, with D unresolved. Sequenced material: naive CD8+ T cells sorted from blood. The sequence came from a man younger than 30 in good health. DNA for the CDR3: TGTGCCAGCAGTTCGGTTGTCCTAAATGAAAAACTGTTTTTT. This sequence encodes CASSSVVLNEKLFF.